This T cell receptor beta chain emerged from a study of blood T cell repertoires in COVID-19. Overall study: Among Cohort 3 donors, those recovered had two negative PCRs, clearance, or symptom resolution.

Data came from immunoSEQ multiplex PCR; TCRdb stores just in-frame clones and leaves some out. The sample lists roughly 200,000 clones, about nine tenths seen once, with 7% to 9% in the top ten. This TCR was sampled from a man aged 25-45 years in a cohort exposed to, infected with or recovered from COVID-19 (not recorded which). Material: PBMCs or T cells enriched from blood (not recorded which).

In nucleotides, the CDR3 is TGTGCCATAAAGGACGGGGGGGCATACAATCAGCCCCAGCATTTT. Its protein is CAIKDGGAYNQPQHF. This rearrangement joins TRBV19 to TRBJ1-5; TRBD1 might be the D (6 bases). V lost 10 bases to trimming and J lost 3 bases, with 19 bases between them. This CDR3 contains 15 residues. The V gene's germline CDR1 is LNHDA and CDR2 SQIVND (reference sequence).